This is a list of T cell receptor beta chains from one sample in a study of CXCR3-negative and CXCR3-positive naive CD8 T cells. TCRdb reanalyzed the 5' RACE reads and collapses them to one entry per CDR3 protein, without DNA. Its listing shows 150,000 or so distinct CDR3 sequences. The material sequenced was naive CXCR3+ CD8+ T cells from blood. The receptors shown here come from a human donor in good health. Some clones in this sample may be carry-over from other donors' samples. The CDR3 runs from the conserved cysteine through the conserved F or W.

v_gene: TRBV7-9
j_gene: TRBJ2-7
CDR3aa: CASSLAETTVYEQYF

v_gene: TRBV14
j_gene: TRBJ2-7
CDR3aa: CASSHFPEGWGEQYF

v_gene: TRBV4-3
j_gene: TRBJ2-6
CDR3aa: CASSQDGGAGANVLTF

v_gene: TRBV7-3
j_gene: TRBJ1-1
CDR3aa: CASSLVAGGIGEAFF

v_gene: TRBV29-1
j_gene: TRBJ2-1
CDR3aa: CSAAGLAGDYNEQFF

v_gene: TRBV6-2/TRBV6-3
j_gene: TRBJ2-3
CDR3aa: CDSSWDRGGTDTQYF

v_gene: TRBV20-1
j_gene: TRBJ2-5
CDR3aa: CSARLANQETQYF

v_gene: TRBV5-1
j_gene: TRBJ2-1
CDR3aa: CASSPGWPNEQFF

v_gene: TRBV29-1
j_gene: TRBJ2-1
CDR3aa: CSVHIGGGEQFF

v_gene: TRBV7-3
j_gene: TRBJ2-1
CDR3aa: CASSLFGESSYNEQFF

v_gene: TRBV29-1
j_gene: TRBJ1-2
CDR3aa: CSVEFEGGYGYTF

v_gene: TRBV6-5
j_gene: TRBJ2-7
CDR3aa: CASSPGTSGNEQYF

v_gene: TRBV7-9
j_gene: TRBJ2-5
CDR3aa: CASSSRGGTETQYF

v_gene: TRBV5-5
j_gene: TRBJ2-1
CDR3aa: CASSLAPPRSSYNEQFF

v_gene: TRBV29-1
j_gene: TRBJ2-5
CDR3aa: CSVAPGVLETQYF

v_gene: TRBV5-1
j_gene: TRBJ1-2
CDR3aa: CASSLLGTGDNYGYTF

v_gene: TRBV4-1
j_gene: TRBJ2-7
CDR3aa: CASSCGEGGVYEQYF

v_gene: TRBV23-1
j_gene: TRBJ2-3
CDR3aa: CASSLELAGGLLADTQYF

v_gene: TRBV5-6
j_gene: TRBJ1-1
CDR3aa: CASSFGALNPDFMTEAFF

v_gene: TRBV28
j_gene: TRBJ1-3
CDR3aa: CATRRTGSSGNTIYF

v_gene: TRBV7-9
j_gene: TRBJ1-1
CDR3aa: CASSHRGDPDTEAFF

v_gene: TRBV7-2
j_gene: TRBJ2-2
CDR3aa: CASSLSAGGGEGELFF

v_gene: TRBV6-6
j_gene: TRBJ1-5
CDR3aa: CASSTAGALNQPQHF

v_gene: TRBV15
j_gene: TRBJ2-3
CDR3aa: CATSRADTQYF

v_gene: TRBV14
j_gene: TRBJ1-1
CDR3aa: CASSRGTEAFF

v_gene: TRBV13
j_gene: TRBJ2-2
CDR3aa: CASSPHGTTNTGKLFF

v_gene: TRBV6-1
j_gene: TRBJ1-6
CDR3aa: CASAGPNNSPLHF

v_gene: TRBV20-1
j_gene: TRBJ2-1
CDR3aa: CSASGGVSSYNEQFF

v_gene: TRBV4-3
j_gene: TRBJ2-7
CDR3aa: CASSQARNDPYEQYF

v_gene: TRBV3-1
j_gene: TRBJ2-1
CDR3aa: CASSHQSGGRDEQFF

v_gene: TRBV7-9
j_gene: TRBJ2-3
CDR3aa: CASSLLSEGTDTQYF

v_gene: TRBV9
j_gene: TRBJ2-7
CDR3aa: CASSVSLAGWSEQYF

v_gene: TRBV28
j_gene: TRBJ2-5
CDR3aa: CASSLGSLAGGQETQYF

v_gene: TRBV18
j_gene: TRBJ2-7
CDR3aa: CASSPRAGYEQYF

v_gene: TRBV4-1
j_gene: TRBJ1-1
CDR3aa: CASSQVLQGDEAFF

v_gene: TRBV12-3/TRBV12-4
j_gene: TRBJ2-3
CDR3aa: CASRAAGTDTQYF